Each of the 21 T cell receptor beta chains below was sequenced from the same sample in a study of blood T cell repertoires in COVID-19. Sequencing used immunoSEQ multiplex PCR; TCRdb keeps in-frame clones, though not all of them. The sample holds 250,000 or so clones, more than 75% seen once. Source material: peripheral blood. Receptors originate from a middle-aged man with active or convalescent COVID-19.

The sample holds one count of this clone. The CDR3 region has the DNA TGTGCCAGCAGCCCGGACAGGGCGGACTATGGCTACACCTTC. Amino acids: CASSPDRADYGYTF. This sequence joins TRBV7-3 and TRBJ1-2; 8 nucleotides agree with TRBD1. This CDR3 is built from 14 residues. The J segment lost 3 bases and the V segment lost 5 bases, leaving 5 bases of the junction unmatched. Germline loops: CDR1 SGHTA, CDR2 FQGTGA.

The chain recombines TRBV4-2 with TRBJ1-2; D perhaps matches TRBD1 (5 bases). The V gene lost 0 bases and the J gene lost 7 bases, with 6 bases spanning the gap. The germline CDR1 and CDR2 sequences are LGHNA and YNFKEQ. CDR3 length: 12 amino acids. The CDR3 DNA reads as TGTGCCAGCAGCCAAGATGGGGCTGGCTACACCTTC. Translated: CASSQDGAGYTF.

The V gene is TRBV5-5, the J gene TRBJ2-7; D not resolved. The V and J ends lost 0 bases and 3 bases respectively, with 13 bases between them. The CDR3 loop spans 15 amino acids. Germline V lookup: CDR1 SGHKS, CDR2 YYEKEE (reference sequence). The CDR3 DNA reads as TGTGCCAGCAGCTTGGAAGGCGGAGAAGTCTACGAGCAGTACTTC. Protein sequence: CASSLEGGEVYEQYF.

The chain employs TRBV9 and TRBJ2-1, with TRBD2 matching over 9 bases. The CDR3 is made up of 19 amino acids. Germline CDR1 reads SGDLS; CDR2 reads YYNGEE. V trimming: 2 bases; J trimming: 6 bases; junction bases outside the gene matches: 18. The chain's CDR3 is CASSVSSGAAETTFNEQFF. Written as DNA, the CDR3 is TGTGCCAGCAGCGTTTCTAGCGGGGCGGCGGAGACCACTTTCAATGAGCAGTTCTTC.

This chain links TRBV28 with TRBJ1-3; 7 bases fit TRBD1. After removal of 6 bases from V and 0 bases from J, the junction contained 2 bases not matched to a gene. Germline V lookup: CDR1 MDHEN, CDR2 SYDVKM. CDR3 length: 14 amino acids. CDR3 nucleotide sequence: TGTGCCAGCAGCGGGACAGCCTCTGGAAACACCATATATTTT. Protein product: CASSGTASGNTIYF.

This CDR3 reads CASSLTGTNTEAFF. CDR3 bases: TGTGCCAGCAGCTTAACAGGGACGAACACTGAAGCTTTCTTT. The rearrangement links TRBV7-9 to TRBJ1-1, with D perhaps TRBD1 (6 bases). Trimming left V 2 bases short and J 1 base short, with 8 bases between. In germline, CDR1 is SEHNR, CDR2 FQNEAQ (reference sequence). CDR3 length equals 14 residues.

The chain is built from TRBV6-5 and TRBJ1-1; TRBD1 aligns across 7 bases. The CDR3 is 12 residues long. Germline CDR1 and CDR2: MNHEY and SVGAGI. The J segment lost 4 bases and the V segment lost 8 bases, leaving 4 bases of the junction unmatched. The CDR3, as DNA: TGTGCCAGCCACAGGGGCGGCACTGAAGCTTTCTTT. Translated, it gives CASHRGGTEAFF.

The rearrangement uses TRBV19 and TRBJ1-3; 7 nucleotides align to TRBD1. The V and J ends lost 5 bases and 2 bases, in that order; junction bases with no gene match: 9. Germline-derived CDR1 and CDR2 are LNHDA and SQIVND (reference sequence). This CDR3 contains 16 residues. The CDR3 DNA reads TGTGCCAGTAGTCCAAGACAGGGTGGACCTGGAAACACCATATATTTT. It yields the protein CASSPRQGGPGNTIYF.

DNA for the CDR3: TGTGCCAGCTCACCTTGGGTCCTCAGGAGGGACACTGAAGCTTTCTTT. Translating gives CASSPWVLRRDTEAFF. The chain is built from TRBV18 and TRBJ1-1, with unresolved D. CDR1 and CDR2 from the germline V gene are KGHSH and LQKENI. V lost 3 bases to trimming and J lost 3 bases, with 17 bases between them. This CDR3 comprises 16 residues.

In this sample, this clone turned up once. In DNA, the CDR3 is TGCAGCGTTGCAGGGGGCGCGGTCTATGGCTACACCTTC. As protein: CSVAGGAVYGYTF. The chain employs TRBV29-1 and TRBJ1-2, with 8 bases that match TRBD1. Germline assignment: CDR1 SQVTM and CDR2 ANQGSEA. The CDR3 is 13 residues long. The V gene end was trimmed by 4 bases and the J gene end by 4 bases; junction bases not matched to a gene: 5.

The chain employs TRBV7-2 and TRBJ1-4; no reliable D call. The CDR3 is 15 amino acids. Per germline, CDR1 SGHTA and CDR2 FQGNSA. Trimming pared 2 bases from V and 0 bases from J, leaving 7 bases between. CDR3 bases: TGTGCCAGCAGCTTACAGGCAGCAACTAATGAAAAACTGTTTTTT. Residues: CASSLQAATNEKLFF. Filled out from reference TRBV7-2 and TRBJ1-4, the complete variable domain reads GAGVSQSPSNKVTEKGKDVELRCDPISGHTALYWYRQSLGQGLEFLIYFQGNSAPDKSGLPSDRFSAERTGGSVSTLTIQRTQQEDSAVYLCASSLQAATNEKLFFGSGTQLSVL.

The chain is built from TRBV6-6 and TRBJ2-7, with D possibly being TRBD1 (6 bases). This CDR3 is built from 14 residues. Germline V gene sequence: CDR1 MNHNY, CDR2 SVGAGI (reference sequence). Trimming removed 7 bases from V and 2 bases from J, with 15 bases in between. The CDR3 sequence is CASTLSRGTYEQYF. The DNA of the CDR3 is TGTGCCAGCACCCTATCCAGGGGCACCTACGAGCAGTACTTC.

The CDR3 loop reads CASSYRNSPLHF. In DNA, the CDR3 is TGTGCCAGCAGTTATCGGAATTCACCCCTCCACTTT. The V call is TRBV27, the J call TRBJ1-6; D gene uncertain. Germline V gene sequence: CDR1 MNHEY, CDR2 SMNVEV (reference sequence). This CDR3 contains 12 residues. Trimming took 4 bases from V and 7 from J, leaving 5 bases between them.

This clone was recorded only once. This chain joins TRBV19 and TRBJ2-2; D call uncertain. Germline V gene sequence: CDR1 LNHDA, CDR2 SQIVND (reference sequence). Trimming stripped 0 bases from V and 6 bases from J, with 17 bases between. The CDR3 consists of 17 residues. CDR3 coding DNA: TGTGCCAGTAGTATAGACCGACACTCGCGTGGTTCCGGGGAGCTGTTTTTT. As protein: CASSIDRHSRGSGELFF.

This clone was found a few times. The chain combines TRBV5-4 with TRBJ1-2; weak D call: TRBD1 (6 bases). The CDR3 totals 14 residues. Germline assignment: CDR1 SGHNT and CDR2 YYREEE (reference sequence). The V gene lost 4 bases and the J gene lost 5 bases, with 15 bases spanning the gap. The CDR3 is CASSGGRVGYGYTF. The CDR3 DNA follows: TGTGCCAGCAGCGGGGGCCGCGTTGGGTATGGCTACACCTTC.

The rearrangement uses TRBV7-9 and TRBJ2-3; 8 bases are a match to TRBD1. CDR1 is SEHNR, CDR2 FQNEAQ, per germline (reference sequence). The V and J ends lost 5 bases and 2 bases, in that order; junction bases with no gene match: 9. CDR3 length: 16 amino acids. The CDR3 coding sequence is TGTGCCAGCAGCAGCTCCGGGACAGGCATCACAGATACGCAGTATTTT. This translates into CASSSSGTGITDTQYF.

The genes are TRBV24-1 and TRBJ2-1, with D possibly being TRBD2 (6 bases). The CDR3 extends over 14 amino acids. The germline CDR1 and CDR2 sequences are KGHDR and SFDVKD. V was trimmed by 9 bases and J by 7 bases, leaving 18 bases between them. CDR3 sequence reads: CATSGGRRGNEQFF. DNA for the CDR3: TGTGCCACCTCCGGGGGAAGGAGAGGGAATGAGCAGTTCTTC.

This clone was observed a handful of times. The genes are TRBV12-3 or TRBV12-4 and TRBJ1-2, with D maybe TRBD1 (5 bases). Trimming stripped 5 bases from V and 8 bases from J, with 12 bases between. The CDR3 spans 12 residues. DNA for the CDR3: TGTGCCAGCAGTCCTCCAGGGTACGGCTACACCTTC. It translates to CASSPPGYGYTF.

The V call is TRBV19, the J call TRBJ2-1; 8 bases match TRBD1. The germline V gene has CDR1 LNHDA and CDR2 SQIVND (reference sequence). The CDR3 covers 15 residues. V trimming: 3 bases; J trimming: 4 bases; junction bases outside the gene matches: 5. The DNA for the CDR3 is TGTGCCAGTAGTATCGTGGGACAGGTTTACAATGAGCAGTTCTTC. Protein: CASSIVGQVYNEQFF.

This clone was counted at least ten times. V gene TRBV19 combines with J gene TRBJ2-6; a weak D match, TRBD1 (5 bases). The germline V and J ends were trimmed by 6 bases and 0 bases, with 9 bases remaining between them. Germline assignment: CDR1 LNHDA and CDR2 SQIVND (reference sequence). This CDR3 is built from 15 residues. The CDR3 loop is CASRKGHSGANVLTF. CDR3 nucleotide sequence: TGTGCCAGTAGAAAAGGACACTCTGGGGCCAACGTCCTGACTTTC.

This chain uses TRBV27 with TRBJ2-5; D may be TRBD1 (5 bases). CDR1 and CDR2 from the germline V gene are MNHEY and SMNVEV (reference sequence). There are 15 residues in the CDR3. Between the trimmed V and J ends, which lost 5 bases and 0 bases, there was a span of 13 bases. The DNA for the CDR3 is TGTGCCAGCAGTCCCCTGGGGCAGAACCAAGAGACCCAGTACTTC. It yields the protein CASSPLGQNQETQYF.